This TCR beta chain was sequenced for a study of shared clonotypes between healthy human individuals. CDR1 is ENHRY and CDR2 is SYGVKD in the germline V gene. V was trimmed by 7 bases and J by 0 bases, leaving 15 bases between them. The CDR3 contains 15 residues. Each of the donors was a healthy adult who was HIV-negative and had not had a recent acute infection or vaccination. The table came from immunoSEQ multiplex PCR; TCRdb's copy has only in-frame clones and leaves some out. This sample has fewer than 700,000 clones, with around 76% found just once. The sequence was obtained from a woman aged 40 to 55 in good health. Some clones in this sample may be carry-over from other donors' samples. The sequenced material came from PBMCs. The rearrangement joins TRBV10-3 to TRBJ1-1, with D possibly matching TRBD1 (6 bases). The CDR3 loop is CAITAGGRMNTEAFF. The CDR3 coding sequence is TGTGCCATCACTGCCGGGGGGCGGATGAACACTGAAGCTTTCTTT.